These 24 T cell receptor beta chains came from one sample sequenced in a study of blood T cell repertoires in COVID-19. Sequencing was performed with immunoSEQ multiplex PCR; in TCRdb, only in-frame clones are kept and a portion is missing. The sample holds around 99,000 clones, more than 80% seen once. Material: peripheral blood. The origin of the receptors is a human donor in a cohort sampled during active COVID-19.

The V gene is TRBV27, the J gene TRBJ2-1, with a possible D match to TRBD2 (6 bases). Germline assignment: CDR1 MNHEY and CDR2 SMNVEV (reference sequence). Between the trimmed V and J ends, which lost 10 bases and 2 bases, there was a span of 12 bases. The CDR3 extends over 13 amino acids. The DNA for the CDR3 is TGTGCCACTCAACTAGCCACCTACAATGAGCAGTTCTTC. Its translation is CATQLATYNEQFF.

This rearrangement joins TRBV6-2 or TRBV6-3 to TRBJ2-7; D perhaps matches TRBD1 (6 bases). CDR3 length: 15 residues. CDR1 and CDR2 (germline): MNHEY, SVGEGT. V lost 2 bases, J lost 6 bases, and 17 bases lay in between. This CDR3 reads CASSYRPTGPGEQYF. The CDR3 coding sequence is TGTGCCAGCAGTTACCGTCCTACAGGGCCCGGCGAGCAGTACTTC.

This clone was recorded once. V usage is TRBV12-3 or TRBV12-4 and J usage is TRBJ2-1; D not resolved. Trimming stripped 6 bases from V and 2 bases from J, with 8 bases between. The CDR3 runs to 13 residues. In DNA, the CDR3 is TGTGCCAGCAGCCCACCGGCCTACAATGAGCAGTTCTTC. This gives the protein CASSPPAYNEQFF.

CDR3 in amino acids: CASFRGGGDGYTF. For the CDR3, the DNA is TGTGCCAGCTTTCGTGGAGGGGGCGATGGCTACACCTTC. The V and J genes are TRBV6-6 and TRBJ1-2; TRBD1 matches 7 bases. J gave up 6 bases and V 8 bases, and 9 bases lay outside the gene matches. Germline V gene lookup returns CDR1 MNHNY and CDR2 SVGAGI (reference sequence). The CDR3 loop spans 13 amino acids.

V is TRBV5-4 and J is TRBJ1-1; D gene unclear. CDR1 and CDR2 from the germline V gene are SGHNT and YYREEE (reference sequence). Trimming stripped 3 bases from V and 0 bases from J, with 12 bases between. The CDR3 spans 15 residues. The CDR3 reads CASSYPGTVNTEAFF. The CDR3, as DNA: TGTGCCAGCAGCTACCCGGGTACGGTGAACACTGAAGCTTTCTTT.

This chain links TRBV9 with TRBJ1-2; D gene uncertain. The CDR3 length is 24 residues. Germline CDR1 SGDLS, CDR2 YYNGEE. Trimming removed 1 base from V and 4 bases from J, with 41 bases in between. CDR3 coding DNA: TGTGCCAGCAGCGTAACCAAGACACTTCCCCGGGCCAGGCTCACCGGAGGGATTAGCTATGGCTACACCTTC. Protein product: CASSVTKTLPRARLTGGISYGYTF.

The chain recombines TRBV7-2 with TRBJ2-7; 7 bases are a match to TRBD1. This CDR3 has 12 residues. Germline CDR1 is SGHTA and CDR2 is FQGNSA. V trimming: 1 base; J trimming: 6 bases; junction bases outside the gene matches: 0. The CDR3 here is CASSLDRGEQYF. DNA for the CDR3: TGTGCCAGCAGCTTAGACAGGGGCGAGCAGTACTTC.

The rearrangement uses TRBV5-1 and TRBJ2-7; 9 positions agree with TRBD1. With 0 bases clipped from V and 3 bases from J, the junction kept 4 bases outside the gene matches. This CDR3 is 15 amino acids long. Germline values: CDR1 SGHRS, CDR2 YFSETQ. CDR3 loop: CASSLGGTGIYEQYF. The CDR3 DNA is TGCGCCAGCAGCTTGGGAGGGACAGGGATCTACGAGCAGTACTTC.

V gene TRBV19 combines with J gene TRBJ2-7; 8 bases fit TRBD1. CDR1 is LNHDA, CDR2 SQIVND, per germline (reference sequence). V gave up 5 bases and J gave up 3 bases; unmatched junction bases: 18. There are 18 residues in the CDR3. CDR3 region: CASSSEPKGQGAYYEQYF. Here the CDR3 DNA reads TGTGCCAGTAGTTCAGAGCCCAAAGGACAGGGAGCTTACTACGAGCAGTACTTC.

The chain uses TRBV5-1 and TRBJ2-7; weak D call: TRBD1 (5 bases). Germline CDR1 is SGHRS and CDR2 is YFSETQ. Trimming removed 9 bases at V and 0 bases at J, with 16 bases between. This CDR3 contains 14 residues. CDR3 sequence: CATKPRQNSYEQYF. Written as DNA, the CDR3 is TGCGCCACCAAACCCCGACAGAACTCCTACGAGCAGTACTTC.

In this sample, this clone turned up once. The J gene is TRBJ1-2, the V gene TRBV7-8; possibly TRBD1 for D (5 bases). The germline V and J ends were trimmed by 1 base and 4 bases, with 13 bases remaining between them. CDR1 and CDR2 (germline): SGHVS, FQNEAQ. The CDR3 extends over 15 amino acids. This chain's CDR3 is CASSLGPGETYGYTF. Here the CDR3 DNA reads TGTGCCAGCAGCTTAGGGCCGGGGGAAACCTATGGCTACACCTTC.

The chain employs TRBV19 and TRBJ2-3, with 11 bases aligning to TRBD2. CDR1 is LNHDA, CDR2 SQIVND, per germline (reference sequence). CDR3 length: 16 amino acids. Trimming removed 3 bases from V and 6 bases from J; junction bases left unmatched: 8. CDR3 residues: CASSIRISGGADTQYF. The CDR3 DNA reads TGTGCCAGTAGTATTAGAATTAGCGGGGGGGCGGATACGCAGTATTTT.

The V call is TRBV4-2, the J call TRBJ2-3; 8 bases are shared with TRBD2. The CDR3 spans 20 residues. Germline CDR1 is LGHNA and CDR2 is YNFKEQ. With V trimmed by 4 bases and J by 3 bases, 21 bases remained unmatched. The CDR3 DNA sequence: TGTGCCAGCAGCCCCCTCCCCTCGGGAGGGAGCGGGAGAGTTACAGATACGCAGTATTTT. Translating it yields CASSPLPSGGSGRVTDTQYF.

The chain links TRBV12-3 or TRBV12-4 to TRBJ2-7; D perhaps matches TRBD1 (6 bases). V was trimmed by 8 bases and J by 9 bases, leaving 20 bases between them. CDR3 length: 13 amino acids. CDR3 in DNA: TGTGCCAGCGCCGGTCAGGGGTGGACCCGGCAGTACTTC. Its protein product is CASAGQGWTRQYF.

This clone turned up a few times. The J gene is TRBJ1-1, the V gene TRBV5-1, with TRBD1 matching over 7 bases. Germline trimming cut 4 bases from V and 0 bases from J; bases unmatched to any gene: 9. CDR3 length: 16 amino acids. Germline assignment: CDR1 SGHRS and CDR2 YFSETQ. Here the CDR3 DNA reads TGCGCCAGCAGCCCCGGGGACAGCACTTTGAACACTGAAGCTTTCTTT. It is translated as CASSPGDSTLNTEAFF.

Of note for this clone: Germline and junction disagree at one end, which may indicate a read error. The CDR3 protein is CSVEGGHKATDTQYF. In DNA form, the CDR3 reads TGCAGCGTCGAAGGGGGACACAAGGCCACAGATACGCAGTATTTT. This sequence joins TRBV29-1 and TRBJ2-3; a weak D match, TRBD1 (6 bases). The CDR3 runs to 15 residues. The germline V gene encodes CDR1 SQVTM and CDR2 ANQGSEA.

This chain joins TRBV6-6 and TRBJ1-5; the D is unclear. CDR3 length: 12 amino acids. In germline, CDR1 is MNHNY, CDR2 SVGAGI (reference sequence). V gave up 8 bases and J gave up 2 bases, with 7 bases separating them. CDR3 bases: TGTGCCAGCGCGAGGGGCAATCAGCCCCAGCATTTT. Its protein product is CASARGNQPQHF.

The rearrangement uses TRBV27 and TRBJ2-7; tentative D call: TRBD1 (5 bases). Germline V gene data show CDR1 as MNHEY and CDR2 as SMNVEV (reference sequence). V was pared by 5 bases and J by 3 bases, with 11 bases between. The CDR3 loop spans 13 amino acids. CDR3 nucleotides: TGTGCCAGCAGTCCCAGGGTGGGCTACGAGCAGTACTTC. It codes for CASSPRVGYEQYF.

J is TRBJ2-3 and V is TRBV6-1, with 9 bases identical to TRBD2. J gave up 1 base and V 1 base, and 6 bases lay outside the gene matches. The CDR3 totals 17 residues. CDR1 and CDR2 (germline): MNHNS, SASEGT. CDR3 protein: CASSEGAGGYRTDTQYF. The CDR3, as DNA: TGTGCCAGCAGTGAAGGGGCGGGGGGGTATCGCACAGATACGCAGTATTTT.

This chain links TRBV2 with TRBJ2-1, with TRBD2 matching over 9 bases. V shed 6 bases and J 1 base; nucleotides not matched to a gene: 7. This CDR3 is built from 16 residues. Germline V gene lookup returns CDR1 SNHLY and CDR2 FYNNEI. CDR3 DNA sequence: TGTGCCAGCAGACTCTCCAGCGGGGGGTCCTACAATGAGCAGTTCTTC. It yields the protein CASRLSSGGSYNEQFF. Together with reference TRBV2 and TRBJ2-1, the CDR3 gives the full variable domain: EPEVTQTPSHQVTQMGQEVILRCVPISNHLYFYWYRQILGQKVEFLVSFYNNEISEKSEIFDDQFSVERPDGSNFTLKIRSTKLEDSAMYFCASRLSSGGSYNEQFFGPGTRLTVL.

The chain has TRBV2 and TRBJ1-5; the D is unclear. CDR3 length equals 13 residues. The germline V gene has CDR1 SNHLY and CDR2 FYNNEI. V was clipped by 6 bases and J by 3 bases, with 9 bases between them. CDR3 in amino acids: CASSGYPNQPQHF. In DNA, the CDR3 is TGTGCCAGCAGCGGGTATCCCAATCAGCCCCAGCATTTT.

The V and J genes are TRBV28 and TRBJ1-6; 10 bases line up with TRBD1. V lost 6 bases, J lost 4 bases, and 6 bases stayed unmatched. Germline CDR1 and CDR2: MDHEN and SYDVKM. The CDR3 totals 16 residues. CDR3 in amino acids: CASSSGTGDYNSPLHF. The DNA of the CDR3 is TGTGCCAGCAGCTCCGGGACAGGGGATTATAATTCACCCCTCCACTTT. Filled out from reference TRBV28 and TRBJ1-6, the complete variable domain reads DVKVTQSSRYLVKRTGEKVFLECVQDMDHENMFWYRQDPGLGLRLIYFSYDVKMKEKGDIPEGYSVSREKKERFSLILESASTNQTSMYLCASSSGTGDYNSPLHFGNGTRLTVT.

This CDR3 reads CASSWGGIYEQYF. The CDR3 DNA reads TGTGCCAGCAGTTGGGGGGGAATCTACGAGCAGTACTTC. This chain links TRBV6-2 or TRBV6-3 with TRBJ2-7; 7 bases are shared with TRBD2. The CDR3 sequence is 13 residues long. Looked up from germline, CDR1 is MNHEY and CDR2 is SVGEGT. The trim removed 4 bases at V and 3 bases at J, leaving 3 bases unmatched.

This clone is a singleton in its sample. The J gene is TRBJ2-1, the V gene TRBV7-3, with 12 bases fitting TRBD2. CDR1 is SGHTA and CDR2 is FQGTGA in the germline V gene. The V and J ends lost 2 bases and 7 bases, in that order; junction bases with no gene match: 3. There are 15 residues in the CDR3. CDR3: CASSLQGLAGNEQFF. CDR3 DNA sequence: TGTGCCAGCAGCTTACAGGGACTAGCGGGTAATGAGCAGTTCTTC.